Here is one T cell receptor (beta chain) with its context. The CDR3 has 13 residues. J lost 9 bases, V lost 5 bases, and 7 bases had no gene match. CDR1 is SGHVS and CDR2 is FQNEAQ in the germline V gene. Donors sampled were nominally healthy, though unrecorded immune exposures were likely. These data originate in a study of cytomegalovirus exposure and HLA in healthy donors. Amplification used 60 Vbeta primers and 13 Jbeta primers. Profiled with immunoSEQ multiplex PCR; TCRdb holds only in-frame clones, not every one. The sample records 130,000 to 150,000 clones, around 79% being singletons. The chain has TRBV7-8 and TRBJ2-1; TRBD2 aligns across 7 bases. Sequencing used PBMCs. This TCR derives from a female donor in good health and CMV-seronegative. The CDR3 DNA is TGTGCCAGCAGCATCGAGCGGGAAGGTGAGCAGTTCTTC. Translating it yields CASSIEREGEQFF.